The 10 T cell receptor beta chains below come from one sample, sequenced in a study of cytotoxic CD8 clonotypes in ibrutinib-treated CLL. The data were produced by immunoSEQ multiplex PCR, yet TCRdb's version contains in-frame clones alone and is incomplete. The top ten hold roughly 2% of the sample, which has 100,000 to 150,000 clones, approximately 83% seen once. The specimen comprised PBMCs, sampled after 24 months of ibrutinib treatment. These receptors originate from a human donor with chronic lymphocytic leukemia.

There are a few counts of this clone. The chain employs TRBV5-4 and TRBJ2-7; 11 bases are a match to TRBD1. With V trimmed by 0 bases and J by 6 bases, 2 bases remained unmatched. Germline assignment: CDR1 SGHNT and CDR2 YYREEE (reference sequence). The CDR3 loop spans 14 amino acids. The CDR3 protein is CASSLGGTGGEQYF. CDR3 sequence (DNA): TGTGCCAGCAGCTTGGGCGGGACAGGGGGCGAGCAGTACTTC.

The rearrangement uses TRBV12-5 and TRBJ1-1, with TRBD1 as a possible D gene (5 bases). The CDR3 is 12 amino acids. The V gene lost 3 bases and the J gene lost 3 bases, with 5 bases spanning the gap. In germline, CDR1 is LGHNT, CDR2 FRNRAP. The CDR3 is CASGLQDTEAFF. The CDR3 nucleotides read TGTGCTAGTGGTTTACAGGACACTGAAGCTTTCTTT.

The rearrangement uses TRBV7-2 and TRBJ2-7, with D unclear. The germline V gene has CDR1 SGHTA and CDR2 FQGNSA. V was cut by 0 bases and J by 4 bases, with 16 bases left in between. This CDR3 has 16 residues. The CDR3 is CASSLAGNKAIYEQYF. For the CDR3, the DNA is TGTGCCAGCAGCTTAGCGGGGAATAAGGCCATTTACGAGCAGTACTTC.

The chain has TRBV6-1 and TRBJ1-3, with a possible D match to TRBD1 (6 bases). Germline V gene lookup returns CDR1 MNHNS and CDR2 SASEGT. V lost 7 bases and J 2 bases, leaving 12 bases between the germline ends. This CDR3 is 14 amino acids long. The CDR3 DNA sequence: TGTGCCAGCAAGGAGGGGGGTGCTGGAAACACCATATATTTT. This sequence encodes CASKEGGAGNTIYF.

The chain employs TRBV6-1 and TRBJ2-3, with unresolved D. V was pared by 2 bases and J by 5 bases, with 5 bases between. This CDR3 has 12 residues. Germline CDR1 reads MNHNS; CDR2 reads SASEGT. CDR3 nucleotide sequence: TGTGCCAGCAGTGAATTGGGAGATACGCAGTATTTT. Encoded protein: CASSELGDTQYF.

The genes are TRBV5-1 and TRBJ2-5, with no clear D. The V and J ends lost 1 base and 0 bases respectively, with 10 bases between them. The CDR3 loop spans 15 amino acids. Germline loops: CDR1 SGHRS, CDR2 YFSETQ. CDR3 coding DNA: TGCGCCAGCAGCTTGTCGGGCACGTACCAAGAGACCCAGTACTTC. Translated: CASSLSGTYQETQYF.

The chain links TRBV5-4 to TRBJ2-3; perhaps TRBD2 as D (6 bases). This CDR3 spans 15 amino acids. V gave up 6 bases and J gave up 0 bases, with 14 bases separating them. Germline V gene data show CDR1 as SGHNT and CDR2 as YYREEE (reference sequence). CDR3 region: CASKTGGVSTDTQYF. The CDR3 DNA reads as TGTGCCAGCAAAACGGGCGGGGTAAGCACAGATACGCAGTATTTT. Complete variable domain (other parts from reference TRBV5-4 and TRBJ2-3): ETGVTQSPTHLIKTRGQQVTLRCSSQSGHNTVSWYQQALGQGPQFIFQYYREEENGRGNFPPRFSGLQFPNYSSELNVNALELDDSALYLCASKTGGVSTDTQYFGPGTRLTVL.

This chain joins TRBV2 and TRBJ2-1; D not certain. V was cut by 4 bases and J by 4 bases, with 17 bases left in between. Germline values: CDR1 SNHLY, CDR2 FYNNEI. The CDR3 totals 16 residues. This CDR3 reads CASSAKTSSRYNEQFF. DNA of the CDR3: TGTGCCAGCAGTGCCAAGACTTCCTCACGATACAATGAGCAGTTCTTC.

This chain links TRBV15 with TRBJ1-2, with D possibly being TRBD1 (6 bases). Germline V lookup: CDR1 LNHNV, CDR2 YYDKDF (reference sequence). The V gene lost 3 bases and the J gene lost 6 bases, with 20 bases spanning the gap. This CDR3 has 16 residues. CDR3 protein: CATSRRVVGGGNGYTF. Here the CDR3 DNA reads TGTGCCACCAGCAGGCGGGTTGTTGGGGGCGGAAATGGCTACACCTTC. Full variable domain (missing parts from reference TRBV15 and TRBJ1-2): DAMVIQNPRYQVTQFGKPVTLSCSQTLNHNVMYWYQQKSSQAPKLLFHYYDKDFNNEADTPDNFQSRRPNTSFCFLDIRSPGLGDTAMYLCATSRRVVGGGNGYTFGSGTRLTVV.

This clone was picked up a small number of times. The chain couples TRBV4-1 to TRBJ1-6; 7 nucleotides align to TRBD1. V trimming: 4 bases; J trimming: 10 bases; junction bases outside the gene matches: 13. Germline values: CDR1 MGHRA, CDR2 YSYEKL. The CDR3 extends over 16 amino acids. CDR3 residues: CASSPSPQGSWSPLHF. For the CDR3, the DNA is TGCGCCAGCAGCCCTTCGCCACAGGGGTCGTGGTCACCCCTCCACTTT.